The subject of this entry is one T cell receptor (beta chain). What this receptor recognizes is not known. Per-base qualities were not stored, and no clone one base away is much larger. Library preparation employed the immunoSEQ multiplex PCR assay. T cell repertoires were profiled by deep sequencing of rearranged TCR beta loci, alongside multiparametric flow cytometry. Imported from immuneACCESS, the table was reduced by TCRdb to in-frame sequences with V and J called. These copies leave out some clones; in studies compared against another copy, an unresolved V gene accounts for under half, and the cause of the remainder is not known. In all, the sample holds more than 45,000 clones, and about 88% of those were seen once. Around 2% of the sample is in the top ten clones. The data are from a study of lymphopenia after photon versus proton radiotherapy (dated by TCRdb to about 2019). At the level of the whole study: Photon and proton radiation therapy were compared by the study for their immunological effects in patients with gastrointestinal tumors who developed high-grade lymphopenia. The roughly 18 patients in the cohort had gastrointestinal tumors, were treated with either photon or proton therapy, and subsequently developed lymphopenia. The study aimed to characterize how the two radiation modalities differ in their impact on the immune system. Overall study outcomes, separate from this receptor: Across the cohort, among patients who died, a greater drop in TCR diversity after the nadir was inversely correlated with overall survival time. After the lymphocyte count nadir, repertoires from photon-treated patients showed oligoclonal expansion, particularly of CD8+ Temra cells, and this expansion drove the decline in diversity. Relative stability during treatment was observed in proton-treated patients, whereas loss of naive T cells and TCR diversity and gain of effector/memory populations were observed in photon-treated patients. The survival association was assessed only in patients who died, and the authors presented better survival with proton therapy as a possibility rather than a demonstrated result.

From cysteine to phenylalanine, the CDR3 is 17 amino acids long. The read is trimmed to its CDR3 DNA, 51 bases read in frame from base 1. The germline V gene supplies CDR1 MDHEN and CDR2 SYDVKM. At the junction V is shortened by 4 bases and J by 2 bases, with 20 bases in between. The V and J genes are TRBV28 and TRBJ2-5; the D region possibly corresponds to TRBD2 (7 bases align). This receptor was taken from a man in his sixties with pancreatic cancer. The material was peripheral blood, obtained from a patient treated with proton-based radiotherapy. The base sequence is TGTGCCAGCAGTTATGCTAGCGGCAAAAGGGGGCAAGAGACCCAGTACTTC. It is translated as CASSYASGKRGQETQYF.